Listed here are 15 T cell receptor beta chains from one sample, sequenced in a study of blood T cell repertoires in COVID-19 (dated by TCRdb to 2020 to 2022). Library prep was done by the immunoSEQ multiplex PCR assay. TCRdb limited this immuneACCESS table to in-frame rearrangements with V and J called. A share of clones is missing; checked studies link under half to unresolved V genes, and the rest is unexplained. The sample table holds about 160,000 clones, of which approximately 93% were seen once. The ten largest account for approximately 2% of the sample. Sequencing used peripheral blood. All receptors come from a woman aged 55-69 years with COVID-19, enrolled during active disease.

This clone came up once. CDR3 in amino acids: CASSYSNTDTQYF. CDR3 nucleotide sequence: TGTGCCAGCAGCTATAGCAACACAGATACGCAGTATTTT. This chain links TRBV11-3 with TRBJ2-3; no firm D call. Germline-derived CDR1 and CDR2 are SGHNT and YENEEA. The CDR3 spans 13 residues. The V gene lost 4 bases and the J gene lost 2 bases, with 7 bases spanning the gap.

CDR3 nucleotides: TGTGCCAGTAGGCCCCGGGGGACGGGATCTAATGAAAAACTGTTTTTT. This sequence encodes CASRPRGTGSNEKLFF. The rearrangement links TRBV19 to TRBJ1-4; D perhaps matches TRBD1 (5 bases). This CDR3 is 16 amino acids long. CDR1 is LNHDA and CDR2 is SQIVND in the germline V gene (reference sequence). The germline V and J ends were trimmed by 6 bases and 3 bases, with 17 bases remaining between them. Filled out from reference TRBV19 and TRBJ1-4, the complete variable domain reads DGGITQSPKYLFRKEGQNVTLSCEQNLNHDAMYWYRQDPGQGLRLIYYSQIVNDFQKGDIAEGYSVSREKKESFPLTVTSAQKNPTAFYLCASRPRGTGSNEKLFFGSGTQLSVL.

This clone appeared a single time. This chain connects TRBV9 to TRBJ1-6, with D uncertain. The ends were cut back, 4 bases at V and 8 bases at J, with 10 bases in the middle. The CDR3 covers 13 residues. The V gene's germline CDR1 is SGDLS and CDR2 YYNGEE. CDR3 in amino acids: CASSTSRDSPLHF. CDR3 sequence (DNA): TGTGCCAGCAGCACATCACGGGATTCACCCCTCCACTTT.

V gene TRBV12-3 or TRBV12-4 combines with J gene TRBJ1-1, with D uncertain. V was pared by 1 base and J by 1 base, with 4 bases between. The CDR3 consists of 13 residues. The CDR3 here is CASSLGANTEAFF. The CDR3 bases are TGTGCCAGCAGTTTAGGGGCGAACACTGAAGCTTTCTTT.

This rearrangement joins TRBV15 to TRBJ1-1, with D tentatively TRBD1 (5 bases). Trimming removed 0 bases at V and 1 base at J, with 9 bases between. Germline loops: CDR1 LNHNV, CDR2 YYDKDF (reference sequence). There are 15 residues in the CDR3. The CDR3 DNA reads TGTGCCACCAGCAGAGAGGTGGGGGGGAACACTGAAGCTTTCTTT. This encodes CATSREVGGNTEAFF.

This clone appeared once. V usage is TRBV6-1 and J usage is TRBJ2-5; TRBD2 is a possible D gene (7 bases). Trimming took 3 bases from V and 3 from J, leaving 14 bases between them. The CDR3 runs to 15 residues. Germline CDR1 and CDR2: MNHNS and SASEGT. The CDR3 DNA sequence: TGTGCCAGCAGTGATGGGGGGGGGCCCGAAGAGACCCAGTACTTC. It specifies CASSDGGGPEETQYF.

This clone was detected only once. The rearrangement joins TRBV19 to TRBJ1-1, with 9 bases matching TRBD1. The germline V gene has CDR1 LNHDA and CDR2 SQIVND (reference sequence). The length of the CDR3 is 18 residues. After removal of 4 bases from V and 0 bases from J, the junction contained 12 bases not matched to a gene. CDR3 DNA sequence: TGTGCCAGTAGTACGAGGCGGGACAGGGTCCTTATGAACACTGAAGCTTTCTTT. It codes for CASSTRRDRVLMNTEAFF.

The J gene is TRBJ2-7, the V gene TRBV4-3, with TRBD1 matching over 8 bases. The germline V gene has CDR1 LGHNA and CDR2 YSLEER. V dropped 3 bases and J dropped 0; count of bases not matched to a gene: 16. This CDR3 contains 19 residues. DNA of the CDR3: TGCGCCAGCAGCCATCCCGGGACAGGAATTCTACGAAGCTCCTACGAGCAGTACTTC. Protein sequence: CASSHPGTGILRSSYEQYF.

The chain joins TRBV6-5 to TRBJ2-7, with 9 bases matching TRBD1. The J segment lost 4 bases and the V segment lost 6 bases, leaving 10 bases of the junction unmatched. The V gene's germline CDR1 is MNHEY and CDR2 SVGAGI. This CDR3 comprises 15 residues. The CDR3 region is CASRRDREILYEQYF. The CDR3, as DNA: TGTGCCAGCAGGCGGGACAGGGAGATACTATACGAGCAGTACTTC.

V is TRBV6-1 and J is TRBJ1-2; perhaps TRBD1 as D (5 bases). The V end was cut by 1 base, the J end by 1 base, with 10 bases between. The CDR3 totals 15 residues. Per the germline V gene, CDR1 is MNHNS and CDR2 is SASEGT. CDR3 region: CASSEGAGYNYGYTF. The CDR3 DNA reads TGTGCCAGCAGTGAAGGGGCAGGGTATAACTATGGCTACACCTTC.

The rearrangement joins TRBV7-9 to TRBJ2-1, with 8 nucleotides matching TRBD1. Germline lookup yields CDR1 SEHNR and CDR2 FQNEAQ (reference sequence). The length of the CDR3 is 12 residues. V lost 4 bases, J lost 7 bases, and 0 bases stayed unmatched. CDR3 region: CASSYRGNEQFF. CDR3 coding DNA: TGTGCCAGCAGCTACAGGGGGAATGAGCAGTTCTTC.

This chain links TRBV18 with TRBJ1-2, with 9 nucleotides matching TRBD1. The CDR3 extends over 15 amino acids. CDR1 is KGHSH, CDR2 LQKENI, per germline. V trimming: 3 bases; J trimming: 5 bases; junction bases outside the gene matches: 7. The CDR3 nucleotides are TGTGCCAGCTCACCCACAGGACAGGGGCCTTATGGCTACACCTTC. This codes for CASSPTGQGPYGYTF.

The chain has TRBV6-8 and TRBJ2-5; 9 nucleotides line up with TRBD2. V lost 4 bases, J lost 0 bases, and 9 bases stayed unmatched. The CDR3 extends over 17 amino acids. Germline CDR1 reads MNHGY; CDR2 reads SAAAGT. CDR3 bases: TGTGCCAGCAGTTGGGGTAGACTAGCGGAGTACCAAGAGACCCAGTACTTC. The encoded protein is CASSWGRLAEYQETQYF.

The chain couples TRBV18 to TRBJ2-3; D is undetermined. V was cut by 2 bases and J by 6 bases, with 6 bases left in between. The CDR3 extends over 12 amino acids. Germline CDR1 reads KGHSH; CDR2 reads LQKENI. The CDR3 DNA sequence: TGTGCCAGCTCACCAGTGGAGGATACGCAGTATTTT. It is translated as CASSPVEDTQYF.

The chain is built from TRBV5-6 and TRBJ1-2; D is unclear. The CDR3 covers 15 residues. Germline CDR1 is SGHDT and CDR2 is YYEEEE. Trimming left V 0 bases short and J 0 bases short, with 9 bases between. As DNA, the CDR3 is TGTGCCAGCAGCTTGGATCAGGTGTCTAACTATGGCTACACCTTC. It specifies CASSLDQVSNYGYTF.